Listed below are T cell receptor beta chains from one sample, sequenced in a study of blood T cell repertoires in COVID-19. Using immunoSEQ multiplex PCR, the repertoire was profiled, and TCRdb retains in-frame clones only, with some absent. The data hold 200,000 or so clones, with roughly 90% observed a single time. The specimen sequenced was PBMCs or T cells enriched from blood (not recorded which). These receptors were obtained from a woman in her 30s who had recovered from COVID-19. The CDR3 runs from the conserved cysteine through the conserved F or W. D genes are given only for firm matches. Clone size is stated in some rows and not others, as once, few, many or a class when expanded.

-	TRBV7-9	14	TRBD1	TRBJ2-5	CASSLVQGGETQYF	TGTGCCAGCAGCTTAGTACAGGGGGGTGAGACCCAGTACTTC
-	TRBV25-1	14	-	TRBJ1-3	CASSGEGSGNTIYF	TGTGCCAGCAGTGGAGAGGGCTCTGGAAACACCATATATTTT
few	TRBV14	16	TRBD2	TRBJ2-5	CASSPLLAGVQETQYF	TGTGCCAGCAGCCCGCTCCTAGCGGGGGTTCAAGAGACCCAGTACTTC
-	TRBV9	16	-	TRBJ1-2	CASSEGGGLRRDGYTF	TGTGCCAGCAGCGAGGGGGGAGGGCTACGGAGGGATGGCTACACCTTC
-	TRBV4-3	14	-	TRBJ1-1	CASSQDRGGMKAFF	TGCGCCAGCAGCCAAGATAGAGGAGGGATGAAAGCTTTCTTT
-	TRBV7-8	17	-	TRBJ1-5	CASSFGALGVGNQPQHF	TGTGCCAGCAGCTTCGGCGCCTTGGGCGTTGGCAATCAGCCCCAGCATTTT
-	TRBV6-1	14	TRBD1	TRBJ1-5	CASSERDRGQPQHF	TGTGCCAGCAGTGAACGGGACAGGGGGCAGCCCCAGCATTTT
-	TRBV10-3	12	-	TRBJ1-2	CAPRGNNYGYTF	TGTGCCCCCCGAGGGAATAACTATGGCTACACCTTC
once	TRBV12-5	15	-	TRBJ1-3	CASGLNTGPGNTIYF	TGTGCTAGTGGTTTAAATACAGGGCCCGGAAACACCATATATTTT
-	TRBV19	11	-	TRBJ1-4	CASESGRSMFF	TGTGCCAGTGAATCAGGGAGGTCAATGTTTTTT
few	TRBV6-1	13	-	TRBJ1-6	CASSELTYSPLHF	TGTGCCAGCAGTGAACTCACTTATTCACCCCTCCACTTT
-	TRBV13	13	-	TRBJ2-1	CASSFASVLEQFF	TGTGCCAGCAGCTTCGCGAGCGTCCTTGAGCAGTTCTTC
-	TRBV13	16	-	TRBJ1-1	CASSLYPTELNTEAFF	TGTGCCAGCAGCTTATACCCGACAGAGTTGAACACTGAAGCTTTCTTT
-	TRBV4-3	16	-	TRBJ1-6	CASSQDWAGDNSPLHF	TGCGCCAGCAGCCAAGATTGGGCAGGGGATAATTCACCCCTCCACTTT
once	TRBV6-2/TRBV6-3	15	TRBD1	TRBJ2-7	CASSQTGTGDYEQYF	TGTGCCAGCAGCCAAACCGGGACAGGAGACTACGAGCAGTACTTC
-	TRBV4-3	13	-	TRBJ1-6	CASSQSRGSPLHF	TGCGCCAGCAGCCAATCCAGGGGCTCACCCCTCCACTTT
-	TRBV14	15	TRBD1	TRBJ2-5	CASSQNRDSQETQYF	TGTGCCAGCAGCCAAAATCGGGACAGCCAAGAGACCCAGTACTTC
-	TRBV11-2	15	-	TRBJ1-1	CASSFFGGVNTEAFF	TGTGCCAGCAGCTTCTTCGGAGGGGTGAACACTGAAGCTTTCTTT
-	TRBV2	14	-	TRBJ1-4	CASSERLGDEKLFF	TGTGCCAGCAGTGAAAGGCTGGGCGATGAAAAACTGTTTTTT
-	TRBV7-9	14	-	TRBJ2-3	CASSSKDSTDTQYF	TGTGCCAGCAGCTCAAAGGACTCCACAGATACGCAGTATTTT
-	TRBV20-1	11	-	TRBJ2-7	CSARGGLEQYF	TGCAGTGCTAGAGGCGGACTCGAGCAGTACTTC
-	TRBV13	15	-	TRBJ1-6	CASSLVREGLSPLHF	TGTGCCAGCAGCTTAGTTAGAGAGGGACTGTCACCCCTCCACTTT
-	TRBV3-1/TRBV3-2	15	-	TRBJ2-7	CASSRLTGSSYEQYF	TGTGCCAGCAGCCGGTTAACAGGGAGCTCCTACGAGCAGTACTTC
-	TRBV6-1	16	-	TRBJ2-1	CASSEANRVSYNEQFF	TGTGCCAGCAGTGAAGCCAACAGGGTTTCCTACAATGAGCAGTTCTTC
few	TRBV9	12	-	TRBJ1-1	CASSSYTGEAFF	TGTGCCAGCAGCTCATATACCGGGGAAGCTTTCTTT
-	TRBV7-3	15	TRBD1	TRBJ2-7	CASSSPDRDSYEQYF	TGTGCCAGCAGCTCACCAGACAGGGACTCCTACGAGCAGTACTTC
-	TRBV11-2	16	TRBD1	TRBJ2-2	CASSLNPGQVGGELFF	TGTGCCAGCAGCTTAAACCCCGGACAGGTCGGCGGGGAGCTGTTTTTT
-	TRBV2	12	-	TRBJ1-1	CASSRGRTEAFF	TGTGCCAGCAGCAGGGGACGCACTGAAGCTTTCTTT
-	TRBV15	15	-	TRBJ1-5	CATSTPQGSGQPQHF	TGTGCCACCAGCACCCCACAGGGTTCGGGTCAGCCCCAGCATTTT
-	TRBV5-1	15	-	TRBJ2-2	CASSLTQINTGELFF	TGCGCCAGCAGCTTGACACAGATTAACACCGGGGAGCTGTTTTTT
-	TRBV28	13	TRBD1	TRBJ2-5	CASSFWDRKTQYF	TGTGCCAGCAGTTTCTGGGACAGAAAGACCCAGTACTTC
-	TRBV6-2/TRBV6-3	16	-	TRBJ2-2	CASNPDGDISTGELFF	TGTGCCAGCAACCCTGACGGGGATATTTCTACCGGGGAGCTGTTTTTT
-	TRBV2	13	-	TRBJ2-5	CASSELLVETQYF	TGTGCCAGCAGTGAACTACTAGTGGAGACCCAGTACTTC
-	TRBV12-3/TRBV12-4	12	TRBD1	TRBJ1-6	CASRIQGSPLHF	TGTGCCAGCAGGATACAGGGGTCACCCCTCCACTTT
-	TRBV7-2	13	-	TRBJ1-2	CASSLNRAYGYTF	TGTGCCAGCAGCTTAAACAGGGCCTATGGCTACACCTTC
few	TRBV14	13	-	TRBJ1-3	CASSQDMVSTIYF	TGTGCCAGCAGCCAAGATATGGTTAGCACCATATATTTT
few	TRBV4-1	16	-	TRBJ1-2	CASSQFPGQAAGGYTF	TGCGCCAGCAGCCAATTCCCGGGGCAGGCGGCGGGGGGCTACACCTTC
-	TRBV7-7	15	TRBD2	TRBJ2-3	CASSPGTSGADTQYF	TGTGCTAGCAGCCCCGGGACTAGCGGGGCAGATACGCAGTATTTT
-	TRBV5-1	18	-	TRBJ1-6	CASSLLGKEAGSGSPLHF	TGCGCCAGCAGCTTGTTGGGCAAGGAGGCGGGCAGTGGATCACCCCTCCACTTT
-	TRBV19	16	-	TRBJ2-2	CASSIGRFVSTGELFF	TGTGCCAGTAGTATAGGCCGGTTCGTGTCCACCGGGGAGCTGTTTTTT
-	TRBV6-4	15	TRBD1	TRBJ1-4	CASSAGTGRYEKLFF	TGTGCCAGCAGCGCCGGGACAGGTCGTTATGAAAAACTGTTTTTT
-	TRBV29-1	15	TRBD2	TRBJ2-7	CSVEASGGYSYEQYF	TGCAGCGTTGAAGCTAGCGGGGGTTACTCCTACGAGCAGTACTTC
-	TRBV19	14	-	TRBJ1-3	CASSTPGVGNTIYF	TGTGCCAGTAGTACGCCGGGGGTCGGAAACACCATATATTTT
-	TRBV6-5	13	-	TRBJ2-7	CASSYLDRYEQYF	TGTGCCAGCAGTTACCTTGACAGGTACGAGCAGTACTTC
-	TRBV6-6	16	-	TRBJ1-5	CASSSVATTSNQPQHF	TGTGCCAGCAGCTCGGTCGCGACAACTAGCAATCAGCCCCAGCATTTT
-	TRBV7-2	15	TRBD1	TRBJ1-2	CASSPRDRGRYGYTF	TGTGCCAGCAGCCCCAGGGACAGGGGACGGTATGGCTACACCTTC